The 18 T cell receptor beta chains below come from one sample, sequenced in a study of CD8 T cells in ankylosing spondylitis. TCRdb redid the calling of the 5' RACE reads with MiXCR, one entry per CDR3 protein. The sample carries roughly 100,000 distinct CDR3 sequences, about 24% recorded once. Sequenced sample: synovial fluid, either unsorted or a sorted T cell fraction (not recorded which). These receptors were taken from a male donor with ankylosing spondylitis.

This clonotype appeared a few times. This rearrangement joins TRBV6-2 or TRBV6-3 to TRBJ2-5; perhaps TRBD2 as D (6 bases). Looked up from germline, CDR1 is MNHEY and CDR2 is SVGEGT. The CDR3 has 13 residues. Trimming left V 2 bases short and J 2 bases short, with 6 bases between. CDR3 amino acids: CASSYREQETQYF. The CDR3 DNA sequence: TGTGCCAGCAGTTACCGGGAGCAAGAGACCCAGTACTTC.

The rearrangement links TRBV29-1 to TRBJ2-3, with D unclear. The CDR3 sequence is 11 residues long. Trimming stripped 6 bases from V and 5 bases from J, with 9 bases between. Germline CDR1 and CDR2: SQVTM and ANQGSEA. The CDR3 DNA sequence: TGCAGCGTCCCCGGCCGAGATACGCAGTATTTT. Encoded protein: CSVPGRDTQYF.

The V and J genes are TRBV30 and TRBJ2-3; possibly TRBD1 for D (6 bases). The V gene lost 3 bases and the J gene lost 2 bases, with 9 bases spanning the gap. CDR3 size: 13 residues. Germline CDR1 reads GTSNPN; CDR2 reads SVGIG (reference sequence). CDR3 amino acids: CAWRQGNTDTQYF. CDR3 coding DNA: TGTGCCTGGAGGCAGGGGAACACAGATACGCAGTATTTT.

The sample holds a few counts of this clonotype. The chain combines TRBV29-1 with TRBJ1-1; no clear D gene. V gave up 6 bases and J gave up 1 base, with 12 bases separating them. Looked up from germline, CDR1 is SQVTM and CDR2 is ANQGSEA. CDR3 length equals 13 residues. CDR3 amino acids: CSVQRVENTEAFF. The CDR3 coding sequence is TGCAGCGTCCAGAGGGTCGAGAACACTGAAGCTTTCTTT.

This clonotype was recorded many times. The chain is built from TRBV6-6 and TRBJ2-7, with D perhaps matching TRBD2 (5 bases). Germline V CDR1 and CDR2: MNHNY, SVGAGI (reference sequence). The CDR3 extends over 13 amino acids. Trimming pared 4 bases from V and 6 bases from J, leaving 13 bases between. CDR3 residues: CASSSLGEREQYV. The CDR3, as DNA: TGTGCCAGCAGTTCCCTCGGGGAGCGCGAGCAGTACGTC.

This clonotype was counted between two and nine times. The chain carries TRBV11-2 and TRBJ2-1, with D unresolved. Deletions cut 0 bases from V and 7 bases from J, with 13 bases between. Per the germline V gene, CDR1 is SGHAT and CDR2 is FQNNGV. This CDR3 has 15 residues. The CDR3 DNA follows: TGTGCCAGCAGCTTAGACCAAGTCGTAGGGAATGAGCAGTTCTTC. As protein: CASSLDQVVGNEQFF.

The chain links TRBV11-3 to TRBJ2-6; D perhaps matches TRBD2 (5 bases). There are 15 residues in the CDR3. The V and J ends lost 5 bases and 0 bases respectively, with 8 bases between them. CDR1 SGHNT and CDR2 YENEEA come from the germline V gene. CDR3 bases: TGTGCCAGCAGCGCAACTAGCTCTGGGGCCAACGTCCTGACTTTC. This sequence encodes CASSATSSGANVLTF.

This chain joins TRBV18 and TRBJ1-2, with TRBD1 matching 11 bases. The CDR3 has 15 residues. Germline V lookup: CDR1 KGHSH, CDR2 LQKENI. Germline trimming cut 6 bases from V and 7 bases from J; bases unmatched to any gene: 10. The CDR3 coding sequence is TGTGCCAGCTCCTCCCGGACAGGGGGCAATCCTGGCTACACCTTC. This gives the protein CASSSRTGGNPGYTF.

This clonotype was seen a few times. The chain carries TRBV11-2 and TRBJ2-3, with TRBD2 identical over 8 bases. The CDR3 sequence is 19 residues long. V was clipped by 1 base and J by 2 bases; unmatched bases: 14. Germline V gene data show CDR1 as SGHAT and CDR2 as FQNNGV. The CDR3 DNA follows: TGTGCCAGCAGCTTAGGGGTTAGCGGGACCTATCGGGACACAGATACGCAGTATTTT. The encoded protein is CASSLGVSGTYRDTDTQYF.

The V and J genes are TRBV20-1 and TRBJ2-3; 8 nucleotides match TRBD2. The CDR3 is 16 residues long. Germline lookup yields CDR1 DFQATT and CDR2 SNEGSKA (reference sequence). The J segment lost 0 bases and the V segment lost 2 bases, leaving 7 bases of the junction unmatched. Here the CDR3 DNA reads TGCAGTGCTAGACTACTAGCGGTTACTAGCACAGATACGCAGTATTTT. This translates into CSARLLAVTSTDTQYF.

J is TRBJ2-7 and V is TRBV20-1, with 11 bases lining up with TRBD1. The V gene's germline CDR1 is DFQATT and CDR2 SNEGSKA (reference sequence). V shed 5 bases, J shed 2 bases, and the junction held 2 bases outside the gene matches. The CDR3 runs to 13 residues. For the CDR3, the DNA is TGCAGTGCTGTGGGACAGGGGGCCTACGAGCAGTACGTC. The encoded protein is CSAVGQGAYEQYV.

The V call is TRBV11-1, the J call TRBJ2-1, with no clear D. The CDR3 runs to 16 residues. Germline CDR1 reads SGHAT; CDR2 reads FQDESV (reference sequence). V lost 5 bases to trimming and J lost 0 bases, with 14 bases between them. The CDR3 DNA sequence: TGTGCCAGCAGCGGGCGGACGTCGGGCTCCTACAATGAGCAGTTCTTC. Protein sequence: CASSGRTSGSYNEQFF.

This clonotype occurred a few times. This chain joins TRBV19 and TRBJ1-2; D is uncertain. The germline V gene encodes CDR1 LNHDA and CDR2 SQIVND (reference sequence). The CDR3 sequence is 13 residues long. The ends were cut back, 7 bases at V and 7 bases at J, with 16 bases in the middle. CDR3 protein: CASNPGVGVGYTF. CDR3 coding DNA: TGTGCCAGTAACCCGGGAGTAGGCGTTGGCTACACCTTC.

The CDR3 region has the DNA TGCGCCAGCAGCTTGGATGTGACTAATTGGGAGCAGTTCTTC. Protein: CASSLDVTNWEQFF. The rearrangement joins TRBV5-1 to TRBJ2-1, with D perhaps TRBD2 (5 bases). The CDR3 contains 14 residues. From germline, CDR1 is SGHRS and CDR2 YFSETQ. Trimming shortened V by 0 bases and J by 10 bases, and 14 bases separated the two germline ends. The variable domain in full, with the rest retrieved from reference TRBV5-1 and TRBJ2-1, is KAGVTQTPRYLIKTRGQQVTLSCSPISGHRSVSWYQQTPGQGLQFLFEYFSETQRNKGNFPGRFSGRQFSNSRSEMNVSTLELGDSALYLCASSLDVTNWEQFFGPGTRLTVL.

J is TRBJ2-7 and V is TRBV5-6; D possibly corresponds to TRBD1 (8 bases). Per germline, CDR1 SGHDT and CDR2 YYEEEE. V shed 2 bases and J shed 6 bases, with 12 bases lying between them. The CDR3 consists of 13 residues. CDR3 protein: CASSLYRGGEQYV. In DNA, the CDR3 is TGTGCCAGCAGCTTATACAGGGGGGGCGAGCAGTACGTC.

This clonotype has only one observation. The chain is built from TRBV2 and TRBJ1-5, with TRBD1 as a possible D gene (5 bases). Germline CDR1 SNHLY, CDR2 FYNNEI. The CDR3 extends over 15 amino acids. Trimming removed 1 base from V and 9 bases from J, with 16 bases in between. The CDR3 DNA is TGTGCCAGCAGTGAAGAACGGGGCCAGTGGGGGCCCCAGCATTTT. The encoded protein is CASSEERGQWGPQHF.

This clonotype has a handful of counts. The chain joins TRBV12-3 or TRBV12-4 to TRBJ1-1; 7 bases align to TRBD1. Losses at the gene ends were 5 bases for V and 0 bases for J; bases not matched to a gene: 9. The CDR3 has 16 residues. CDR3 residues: CASSPGQARLNTEAFF. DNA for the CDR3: TGTGCCAGCAGTCCCGGACAGGCCAGACTGAACACTGAAGCTTTCTTT.

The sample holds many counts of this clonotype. CDR3 in amino acids: CASSYRQSNNEQFF. The CDR3 bases are TGTGCCAGCAGCTATCGACAGAGTAACAATGAGCAGTTCTTC. V gene TRBV7-8 combines with J gene TRBJ2-1; perhaps TRBD1 as D (5 bases). V was shortened by 4 bases and J by 5 bases, with 12 bases between the two germline ends. The CDR3 contains 14 residues. Per the germline V gene, CDR1 is SGHVS and CDR2 is FQNEAQ.